This T cell receptor beta chain appears in the sequencing data of a study of T cell repertoires in cytomegalovirus infection. Germline CDR1 is DFQATT and CDR2 is SNEGSKA (reference sequence). The CDR3 loop spans 15 amino acids. The ends were cut back, 0 bases at V and 3 bases at J, with 15 bases in the middle. This clonotype was seen at least ten times. What it binds is unknown. TCRdb independently ran MiXCR on the reads; one entry per CDR3 protein. The repertoire holds 750,000 to 950,000 distinct CDR3 sequences, with approximately 32% as singletons. Here the sequenced sample was cultured CD8+ T cells from PBMCs, taken from culture after CMV antigen stimulation. The rearrangement joins TRBV20-1 to TRBJ2-7, with D possibly TRBD1 on 6 matching bases. The TCR was taken from a human donor in good health (CMV status not recorded). Some clones in this sample may be carry-over from other donors' samples. Here the CDR3 DNA reads TGCAGTGCTAGAGATAACCGGGACACGAGCTACGAGCAGTACTTC. Its translation: CSARDNRDTSYEQYF.